This TCR beta chain was sequenced for a study of blood T cells in healthy people across ages. Alongside a J-beta primer mix, a sample-barcoded 5' primer served in a second PCR lasting about 7 to 12 cycles. MiXCR, applied by TCRdb to the 5' RACE reads, yields one record per CDR3 protein. The table has 1,800,000 or so distinct CDR3 sequences, approximately 39% seen once. The CDR3 has 18 amino acids. Trimming at V came to 6 bases and at J to 0 bases, leaving 9 bases not matched to a gene. CDR1 MGHRA and CDR2 YSYEKL come from the germline V gene. This clonotype was seen a handful of times. This clonotype originated in a human donor in good health. This chain connects TRBV4-1 to TRBJ2-6; 9 bases align to TRBD1. The specimen sequenced was blood. The CDR3 DNA reads as TGCGCCAGCAGGCACACAGGGGGCGCGTACTCTGGGGCCAACGTCCTGACTTTC. As protein: CASRHTGGAYSGANVLTF.